This TCR beta chain came from a study of CD8 T cells in Susac syndrome. The RNA, about 0.45 to 1 ug, was put through reverse transcription using random hexamers. An immunoSEQ multiplex PCR amplified TCR beta CDR3 over 54 Vbeta and 13 Jbeta. TCRdb used MiXCR to reprocess the immunoSEQ multiplex PCR reads, holding one entry per CDR3 protein. The table includes a few hundred thousand distinct CDR3 sequences, 85% to 95% detected once. The multiple sclerosis controls consisted of treatment-naive patients with relapsing-remitting disease, either stable or active. This receptor was identified in a human donor with multiple sclerosis. Sequencing was carried out using CD4+ T cells from PBMCs.

The CDR3 spells CATSDRTGLSGYTF. The CDR3 bases are TGTGCCACCAGTGATCGGACAGGGTTAAGTGGCTACACCTTC. The chain recombines TRBV24-1 with TRBJ1-2; TRBD1 matches 8 bases. Germline trimming cut 3 bases from V and 7 bases from J; bases unmatched to any gene: 6. The CDR3 totals 14 residues. Per germline, CDR1 KGHDR and CDR2 SFDVKD.